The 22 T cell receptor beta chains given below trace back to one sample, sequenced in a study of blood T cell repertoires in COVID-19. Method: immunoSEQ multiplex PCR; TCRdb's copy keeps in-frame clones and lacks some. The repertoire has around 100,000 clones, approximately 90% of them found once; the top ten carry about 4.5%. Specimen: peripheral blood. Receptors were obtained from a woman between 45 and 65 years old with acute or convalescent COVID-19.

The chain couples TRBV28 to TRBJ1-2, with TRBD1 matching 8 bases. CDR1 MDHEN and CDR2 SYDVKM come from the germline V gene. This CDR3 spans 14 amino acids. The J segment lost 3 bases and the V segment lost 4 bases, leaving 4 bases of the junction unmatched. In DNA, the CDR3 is TGTGCCAGCAGTTGGGCAGGGGGCTACTATGGCTACACCTTC. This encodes CASSWAGGYYGYTF.

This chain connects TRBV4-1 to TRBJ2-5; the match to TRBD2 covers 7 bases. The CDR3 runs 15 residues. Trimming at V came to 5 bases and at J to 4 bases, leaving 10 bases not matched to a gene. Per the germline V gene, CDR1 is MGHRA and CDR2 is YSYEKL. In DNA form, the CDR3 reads TGCGCCAGCAGCTCGGGACCAGCGGGGCGAGAGACCCAGTACTTC. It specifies CASSSGPAGRETQYF.

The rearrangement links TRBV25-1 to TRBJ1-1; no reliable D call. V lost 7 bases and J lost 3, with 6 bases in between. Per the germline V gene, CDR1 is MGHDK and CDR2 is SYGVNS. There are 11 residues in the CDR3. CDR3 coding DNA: TGTGCCAGCAACGGGTACACTGAAGCTTTCTTT. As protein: CASNGYTEAFF.

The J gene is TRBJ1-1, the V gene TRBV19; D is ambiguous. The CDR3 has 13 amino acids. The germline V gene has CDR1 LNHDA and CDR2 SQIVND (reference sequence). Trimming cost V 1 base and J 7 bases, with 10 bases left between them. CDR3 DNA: TGTGCCAGTAGTATAGGGCAGGCCCGTGAAGCTTTCTTT. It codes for CASSIGQAREAFF.

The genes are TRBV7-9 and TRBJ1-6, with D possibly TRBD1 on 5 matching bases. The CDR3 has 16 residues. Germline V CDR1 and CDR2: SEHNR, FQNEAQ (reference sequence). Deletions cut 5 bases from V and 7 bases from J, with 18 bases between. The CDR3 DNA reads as TGTGCCAGCAGCCCCGATCATCAGGGTAAAAATTCACCCCTCCACTTT. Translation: CASSPDHQGKNSPLHF. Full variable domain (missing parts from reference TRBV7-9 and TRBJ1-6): DTGVSQNPRHKITKRGQNVTFRCDPISEHNRLYWYRQTLGQGPEFLTYFQNEAQLEKSRLLSDRFSAERPKGSFSTLEIQRTEQGDSAMYLCASSPDHQGKNSPLHFGNGTRLTVT.

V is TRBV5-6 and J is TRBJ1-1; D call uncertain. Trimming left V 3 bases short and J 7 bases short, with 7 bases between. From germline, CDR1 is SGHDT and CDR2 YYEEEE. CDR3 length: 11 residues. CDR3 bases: TGTGCCAGCAGCTCACGGGGTGAAGCTTTCTTT. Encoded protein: CASSSRGEAFF.

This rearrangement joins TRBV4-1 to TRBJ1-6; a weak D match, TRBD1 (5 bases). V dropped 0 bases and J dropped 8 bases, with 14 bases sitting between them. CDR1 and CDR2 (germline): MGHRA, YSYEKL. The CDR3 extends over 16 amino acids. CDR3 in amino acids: CASSQEKEGADSPLHF. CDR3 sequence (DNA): TGCGCCAGCAGCCAAGAGAAGGAAGGGGCGGATTCACCCCTCCACTTT.

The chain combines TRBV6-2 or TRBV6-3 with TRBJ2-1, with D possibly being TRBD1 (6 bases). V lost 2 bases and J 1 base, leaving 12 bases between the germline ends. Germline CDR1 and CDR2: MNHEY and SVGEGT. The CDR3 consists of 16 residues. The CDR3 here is CASSYTGFWSYNEQFF. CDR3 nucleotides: TGTGCCAGCAGTTACACAGGGTTTTGGTCCTACAATGAGCAGTTCTTC.

The CDR3 DNA reads TGTGCCAGCAGCTCGAGAGTCGTGATTCGCTACGAGCAGTACTTC. It encodes CASSSRVVIRYEQYF. This sequence joins TRBV28 and TRBJ2-7; D not resolved. Per the germline V gene, CDR1 is MDHEN and CDR2 is SYDVKM. This CDR3 has 15 residues. Trimming removed 6 bases from V and 3 bases from J, with 18 bases in between.

Written as DNA, the CDR3 is TGTGCCAGCAGCTCGGCTCCGGGACAGGGGCTGTACGAGCAGTACTTC. It yields the protein CASSSAPGQGLYEQYF. V and J are TRBV5-6 and TRBJ2-7; 10 positions match TRBD1. V shed 3 bases and J 4 bases; nucleotides not matched to a gene: 10. This CDR3 region has 16 residues. The germline gives CDR1 SGHDT, CDR2 YYEEEE.

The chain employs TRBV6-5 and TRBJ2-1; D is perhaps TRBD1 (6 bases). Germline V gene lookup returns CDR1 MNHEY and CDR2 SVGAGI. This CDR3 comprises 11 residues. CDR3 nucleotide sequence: TGTGCAACTGCCAGGGGCAATGAGCAGTTCTTC. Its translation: CATARGNEQFF.

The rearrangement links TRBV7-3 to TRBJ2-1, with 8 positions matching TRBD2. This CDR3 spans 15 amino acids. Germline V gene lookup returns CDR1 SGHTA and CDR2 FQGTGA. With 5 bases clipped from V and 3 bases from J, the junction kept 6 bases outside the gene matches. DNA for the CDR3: TGTGCCAGCAGCACGACCGGGACTAGCTACAATGAGCAGTTCTTC. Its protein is CASSTTGTSYNEQFF. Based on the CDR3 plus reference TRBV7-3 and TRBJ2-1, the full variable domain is GAGVSQTPSNKVTEKGKYVELRCDPISGHTALYWYRQSLGQGPEFLIYFQGTGAADDSGLPNDRFFAVRPEGSVSTLKIQRTERGDSAVYLCASSTTGTSYNEQFFGPGTRLTVL.

The CDR3 spells CASSVAAGENEKLFF. The CDR3 DNA sequence: TGTGCCAGCAGCGTAGCGGCAGGGGAGAATGAAAAACTGTTTTTT. V gene TRBV9 combines with J gene TRBJ1-4, with D maybe TRBD1 (6 bases). The germline V gene has CDR1 SGDLS and CDR2 YYNGEE. Trimming pared 0 bases from V and 5 bases from J, leaving 11 bases between. The CDR3 runs 15 residues. The whole variable domain, remainder taken from reference TRBV9 and TRBJ1-4, is DSGVTQTPKHLITATGQRVTLRCSPRSGDLSVYWYQQSLDQGLQFLIQYYNGEERAKGNILERFSAQQFPDLHSELNLSSLELGDSALYFCASSVAAGENEKLFFGSGTQLSVL.

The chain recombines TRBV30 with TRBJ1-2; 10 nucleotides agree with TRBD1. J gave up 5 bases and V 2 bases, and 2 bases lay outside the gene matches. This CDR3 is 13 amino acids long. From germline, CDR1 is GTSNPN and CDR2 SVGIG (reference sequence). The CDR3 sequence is CAWSTGQGYGYTF. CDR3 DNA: TGTGCCTGGAGTACGGGACAGGGGTATGGCTACACCTTC.

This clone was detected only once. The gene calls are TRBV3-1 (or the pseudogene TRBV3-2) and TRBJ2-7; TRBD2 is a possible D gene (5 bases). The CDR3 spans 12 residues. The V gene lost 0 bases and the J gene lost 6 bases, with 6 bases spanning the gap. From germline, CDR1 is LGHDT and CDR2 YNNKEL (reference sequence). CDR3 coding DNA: TGTGCCAGCAGCCAAGATCGGGGCGAGCAGTACTTC. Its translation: CASSQDRGEQYF.

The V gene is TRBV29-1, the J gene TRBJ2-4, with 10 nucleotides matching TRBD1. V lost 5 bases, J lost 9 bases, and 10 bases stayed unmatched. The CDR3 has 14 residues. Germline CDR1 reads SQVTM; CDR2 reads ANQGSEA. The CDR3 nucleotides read TGCAGCGTTTACGAAGGACAGGGGGGAGGCATTCAGTACTTC. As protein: CSVYEGQGGGIQYF.

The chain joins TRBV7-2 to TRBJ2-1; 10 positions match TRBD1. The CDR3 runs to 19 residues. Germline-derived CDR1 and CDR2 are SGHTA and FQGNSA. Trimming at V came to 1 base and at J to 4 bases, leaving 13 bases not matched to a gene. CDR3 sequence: CASSLGPLSRDRGYNEQFF. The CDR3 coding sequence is TGTGCCAGCAGCTTAGGCCCTCTCTCCCGGGACAGGGGATACAATGAGCAGTTCTTC.

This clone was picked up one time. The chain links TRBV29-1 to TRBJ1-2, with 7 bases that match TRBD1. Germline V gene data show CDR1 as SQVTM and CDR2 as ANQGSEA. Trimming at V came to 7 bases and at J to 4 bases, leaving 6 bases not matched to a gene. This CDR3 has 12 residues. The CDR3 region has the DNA TGCAGCGCCCGACAGGGCATCTATGGCTACACCTTC. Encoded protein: CSARQGIYGYTF.

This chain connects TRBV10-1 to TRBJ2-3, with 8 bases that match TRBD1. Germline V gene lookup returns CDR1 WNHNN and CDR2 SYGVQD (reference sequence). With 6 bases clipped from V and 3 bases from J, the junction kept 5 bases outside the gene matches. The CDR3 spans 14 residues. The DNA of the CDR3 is TGCGCCAGCAGCGTAGGACAGGGAACAGATACGCAGTATTTT. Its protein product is CASSVGQGTDTQYF.

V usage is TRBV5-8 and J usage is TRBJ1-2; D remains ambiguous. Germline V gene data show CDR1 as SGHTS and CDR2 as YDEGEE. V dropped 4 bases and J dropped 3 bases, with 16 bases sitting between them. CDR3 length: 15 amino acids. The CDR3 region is CASSPRTGGYYGYTF. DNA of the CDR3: TGTGCCAGCAGCCCGAGGACGGGAGGTTACTATGGCTACACCTTC.

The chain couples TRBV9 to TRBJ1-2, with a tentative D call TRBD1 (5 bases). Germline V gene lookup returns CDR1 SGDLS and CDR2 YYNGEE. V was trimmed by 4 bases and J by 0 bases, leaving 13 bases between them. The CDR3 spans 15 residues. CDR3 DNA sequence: TGTGCCAGCAGCACCGGGGGAACAGCTAACTATGGCTACACCTTC. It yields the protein CASSTGGTANYGYTF.

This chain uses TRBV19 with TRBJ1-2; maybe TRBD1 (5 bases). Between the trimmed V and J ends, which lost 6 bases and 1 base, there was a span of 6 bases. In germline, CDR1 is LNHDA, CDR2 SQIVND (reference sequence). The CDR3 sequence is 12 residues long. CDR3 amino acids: CASRTVNYGYTF. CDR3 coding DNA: TGTGCCAGTAGGACAGTTAACTATGGCTACACCTTC. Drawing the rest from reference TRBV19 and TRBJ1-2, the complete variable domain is DGGITQSPKYLFRKEGQNVTLSCEQNLNHDAMYWYRQDPGQGLRLIYYSQIVNDFQKGDIAEGYSVSREKKESFPLTVTSAQKNPTAFYLCASRTVNYGYTFGSGTRLTVV.